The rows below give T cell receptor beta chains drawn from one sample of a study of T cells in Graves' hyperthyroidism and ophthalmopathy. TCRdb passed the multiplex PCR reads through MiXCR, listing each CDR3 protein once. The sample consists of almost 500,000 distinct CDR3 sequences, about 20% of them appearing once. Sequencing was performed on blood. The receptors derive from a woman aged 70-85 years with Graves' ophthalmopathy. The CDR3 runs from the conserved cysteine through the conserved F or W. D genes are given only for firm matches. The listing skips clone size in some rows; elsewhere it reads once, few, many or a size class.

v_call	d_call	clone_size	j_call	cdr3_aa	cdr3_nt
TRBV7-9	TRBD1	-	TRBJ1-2	CASSPSGQGAYGYTF	TGTGCCAGCAGCCCCTCCGGACAGGGGGCGTATGGCTACACCTTC
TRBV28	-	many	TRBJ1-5	CASSLRGSNQPQHF	TGTGCCAGCAGTTTACGCGGTAGCAATCAGCCCCAGCATTTT
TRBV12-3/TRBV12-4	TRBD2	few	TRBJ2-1	CASSPPGLAKFF	TGTGCCAGCAGTCCTCCCGGACTAGCCAAGTTCTTC
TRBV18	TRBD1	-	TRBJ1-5	CAGSPGDRPNQPQHF	TGTGCCGGCTCACCCGGGGACAGGCCTAATCAGCCCCAGCATTTT
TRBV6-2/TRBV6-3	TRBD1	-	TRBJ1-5	CASSHRDRVHHF	TGTGCCAGCAGTCACAGGGACAGGGTTCACCATTTT
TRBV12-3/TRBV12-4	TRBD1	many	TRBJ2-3	CASSLHRGPGTDTQYF	TGTGCCAGCAGTTTGCACAGGGGGCCAGGAACAGATACGCAGTATTTT
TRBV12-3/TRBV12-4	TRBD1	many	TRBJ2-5	CASSWGQGETQYF	TGTGCCAGCAGTTGGGGACAGGGAGAGACCCAGTACTTC
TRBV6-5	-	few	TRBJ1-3	CASSYNRPSSGNTIYF	TGTGCCAGCAGTTACAATCGGCCGAGCTCTGGAAACACCATATATTTT
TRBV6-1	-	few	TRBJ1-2	CASSAGRESGYTF	TGTGCCAGCAGTGCCGGCAGGGAGAGTGGCTACACCTTC
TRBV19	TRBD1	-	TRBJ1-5	CASSTPGTGGQPQHF	TGTGCCAGTAGTACGCCCGGGACAGGAGGGCAGCCCCAGCATTTT
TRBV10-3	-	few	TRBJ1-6	CASSGGPSDVNSPLHF	TGTGCCAGCTCCGGAGGACCCTCGGATGTTAATTCACCCCTCCACTTT
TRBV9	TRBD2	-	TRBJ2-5	CASSATGTSERETQYF	TGTGCCAGCAGCGCGACCGGGACTAGCGAGAGAGAGACCCAGTACTTC
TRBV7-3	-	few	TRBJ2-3	CASSQTAGSTDTQYF	TGTGCCAGCAGCCAGACAGCGGGCAGCACAGATACGCAGTATTTT
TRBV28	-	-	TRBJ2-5	CASYEGGGETQYF	TGTGCCAGCTACGAGGGAGGCGGGGAGACCCAGTACTTC
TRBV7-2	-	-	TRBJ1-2	CASSPTSQFGYTF	TGTGCCAGCAGCCCAACAAGCCAATTCGGCTACACCTTC
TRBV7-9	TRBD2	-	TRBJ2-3	CGSSLSSGRTEYF	TGTGGCAGCAGCCTAAGTAGCGGGAGAACGGAGTATTTT
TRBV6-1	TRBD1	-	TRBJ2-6	CASSRVQGAGANVLTF	TGTGCCAGCAGTCGCGTACAGGGGGCAGGGGCCAACGTCCTGACTTTC
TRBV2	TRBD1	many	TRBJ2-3	CASSWTGRTDTQYF	TGTGCCAGCAGTTGGACAGGGCGCACAGATACGCAGTATTTT
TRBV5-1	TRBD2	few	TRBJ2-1	CASSFFAGAGGGHNEQFF	TGCGCCAGCAGCTTCTTCGCCGGAGCGGGGGGCGGCCACAATGAGCAGTTCTTC
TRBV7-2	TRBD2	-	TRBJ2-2	CASSHSGSPGELFF	TGTGCCAGCAGCCATAGCGGGAGCCCCGGGGAGCTGTTTTTT
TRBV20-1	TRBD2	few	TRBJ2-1	CSATSLPGLATINEQFF	TGCAGTGCTACTTCTTTACCGGGACTAGCGACAATCAATGAGCAGTTCTTC
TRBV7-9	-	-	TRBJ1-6	CASGPGVAGSPLHF	TGTGCCAGCGGCCCCGGAGTGGCCGGTTCACCCCTCCACTTT
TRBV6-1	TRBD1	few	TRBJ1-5	CASSYRPDRGRYSNQPQHF	TGTGCCAGCAGTTATAGACCGGACAGGGGCCGATATAGCAATCAGCCCCAGCATTTT
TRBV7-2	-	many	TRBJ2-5	CASSLVAGQRETQYF	TGTGCCAGCAGCTTAGTGGCAGGCCAAAGGGAGACCCAGTACTTC
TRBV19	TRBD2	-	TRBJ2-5	CASSIPGLGGETQYF	TGTGCCAGTAGCATCCCCGGGTTGGGAGGGGAGACCCAGTACTTC
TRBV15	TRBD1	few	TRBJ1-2	CATSRDLATGTAGYTF	TGTGCCACCAGCAGAGATTTGGCAACAGGGACAGCTGGCTACACCTTC
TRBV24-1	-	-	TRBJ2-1	CATSDPRQVYNEQFF	TGTGCCACCAGTGACCCCCGACAGGTTTACAATGAGCAGTTCTTC
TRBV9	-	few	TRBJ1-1	CASSTSTGLDTFF	TGTGCCAGCAGCACATCGACCGGTTTGGATACTTTCTTT
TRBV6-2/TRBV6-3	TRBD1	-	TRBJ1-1	CASRVWDRGSEAFF	TGTGCCAGCAGGGTCTGGGACAGGGGCTCTGAAGCTTTCTTT
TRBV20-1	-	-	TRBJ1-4	CSASVGSTKLFF	TGCAGTGCCTCGGTCGGGTCCACGAAACTGTTTTTT
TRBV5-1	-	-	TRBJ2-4	CASSLDYSKNIQYF	TGCGCCAGCAGCTTAGACTACTCCAAAAACATTCAGTACTTC
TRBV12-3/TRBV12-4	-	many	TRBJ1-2	CASSLDRLSGYTF	TGTGCCAGCAGTTTAGACAGGTTAAGTGGCTACACCTTC
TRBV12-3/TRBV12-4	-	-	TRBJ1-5	CASSLEVRGTAFQPQHF	TGTGCCAGCAGTTTAGAGGTCAGGGGAACGGCTTTTCAGCCCCAGCATTTT
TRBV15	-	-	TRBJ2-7	CATSRVGQGGSSYEQYF	TGTGCCACCAGCAGAGTGGGGCAAGGCGGCAGCTCCTACGAGCAGTACTTC
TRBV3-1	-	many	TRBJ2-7	CASSSYSYEQYF	TGTGCCAGCAGTAGCTATAGCTACGAGCAGTACTTC
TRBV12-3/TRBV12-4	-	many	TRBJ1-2	CASSLTGGYTF	TGTGCCAGCAGTTTAACGGGAGGCTACACCTTC
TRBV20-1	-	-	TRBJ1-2	CSARDGREIYGYTF	TGCAGTGCTAGAGATGGCAGAGAGATCTATGGCTACACCTTC
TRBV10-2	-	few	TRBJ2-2	CATYRAGDTGELFF	TGCGCCACTTACAGGGCGGGGGACACCGGGGAGCTGTTTTTT
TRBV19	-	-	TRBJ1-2	CASTEGPTTNYGYTF	TGTGCCAGTACCGAAGGACCCACCACTAACTATGGCTACACCTTC
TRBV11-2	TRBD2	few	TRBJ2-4	CASSPGLAGGQNIQYF	TGTGCCAGCAGCCCTGGACTAGCGGGAGGTCAAAACATTCAGTACTTC
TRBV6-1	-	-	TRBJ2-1	CASGGTGAYNEQFF	TGTGCCAGCGGGGGGACCGGCGCCTACAATGAGCAGTTCTTC
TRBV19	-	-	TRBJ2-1	CASSTSGIAAYNEQFF	TGTGCCAGTAGTACCTCAGGGATAGCAGCCTACAATGAGCAGTTCTTC
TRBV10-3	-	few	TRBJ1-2	CAISDPRASSNYGYTF	TGTGCCATCAGTGACCCGAGGGCCTCCTCCAACTATGGCTACACCTTC
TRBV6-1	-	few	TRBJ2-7	CASRDARSSYEQYF	TGTGCCAGCAGGGATGCGCGGAGCTCCTACGAGCAGTACTTC
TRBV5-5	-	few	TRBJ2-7	CASSRLSGTYEQYF	TGTGCCAGCAGTAGATTGTCGGGTACCTACGAGCAGTACTTC
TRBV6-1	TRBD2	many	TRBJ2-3	CASRPTLGGRETDTQYF	TGTGCCAGCAGACCGACCCTTGGCGGGAGAGAGACAGATACGCAGTATTTT